Listed here are 16 T cell receptor beta chains from one sample, sequenced in a study of T cell repertoires and leukemia-associated antigens. TCRdb reprocessed the 5' RACE reads with MiXCR, giving one entry per CDR3 protein. This table has 13,000 to 15,000 distinct CDR3 sequences, approximately 37% appearing once. The antigens these receptors bind are not known. The sequenced material came from CD3+ T cells sorted from blood and cultured. These receptors all stem from a female donor in good health.

This clonotype was seen a handful of times. The gene calls are TRBV7-9 and TRBJ2-7, with D tentatively TRBD2 (5 bases). Per germline, CDR1 SEHNR and CDR2 FQNEAQ (reference sequence). The V gene lost 3 bases and the J gene lost 2 bases, with 14 bases spanning the gap. CDR3 size: 15 residues. CDR3 nucleotide sequence: TGTGCCAGCAGCTTCAGCGGACTCGAGGCCTACGAGCAGTACTTC. It encodes CASSFSGLEAYEQYF.

Comment on this clonotype: As the CDR3 is not closed by the conserved phenylalanine or tryptophan, this likely results from a read error. The gene calls are TRBV5-6 and TRBJ2-2; D perhaps matches TRBD2 (6 bases). The germline gives CDR1 SGHDT, CDR2 YYEEEE. CDR3 length equals 12 residues. This CDR3 reads CASSQGIGGLFS. The CDR3, as DNA: TGTGCCAGCAGCCAAGGGATCGGGGGGCTGTTTTCT.

In its sample, this clonotype is medium-sized. The J gene is TRBJ2-3, the V gene TRBV15, with D unclear. V lost 1 base, J lost 2 bases, and 4 bases lay in between. The CDR3 has 13 amino acids. The germline gives CDR1 LNHNV, CDR2 YYDKDF (reference sequence). The CDR3 is CATSRGSTDTQYF. CDR3 DNA: TGTGCCACCAGCAGAGGATCCACAGATACGCAGTATTTT.

This clonotype appeared many times. This chain joins TRBV5-5 and TRBJ2-1, with 14 bases aligning to TRBD2. From germline, CDR1 is SGHKS and CDR2 YYEKEE (reference sequence). The length of the CDR3 is 19 residues. The ends lost 3 bases at V and 0 bases at J; junction bases unmatched: 8. The CDR3 sequence is CASSSGTSGRSSSYNEQFF. In DNA, the CDR3 is TGTGCCAGCAGCTCCGGGACTAGCGGGAGATCCAGCTCCTACAATGAGCAGTTCTTC.

This clonotype has at least ten counts. A read error may produce the germline difference seen at one junction end. V is TRBV20-1 and J is TRBJ2-1; tentative D call: TRBD2 (5 bases). The CDR3 covers 13 residues. The germline CDR1 and CDR2 sequences are DFQATT and SNEGSKA (reference sequence). Here the CDR3 reads CSAVFRGLNERFF. The CDR3 bases are TGCAGTGCCGTCTTCCGGGGATTAAATGAGCGGTTCTTC.

Turning to this clonotype: One junction end does not reproduce the germline sequence, and a read error may be involved. The chain uses TRBV20-1 and TRBJ1-1, with TRBD1 as a possible D gene (5 bases). The germline gives CDR1 DFQATT, CDR2 SNEGSKA (reference sequence). This CDR3 contains 14 residues. CDR3 residues: CSARDVRGDTEAFF. CDR3 bases: TGCAGTGCTAGAGATGTGAGGGGTGACACTGAAGCCTTCTTT.

The CDR3 DNA follows: TGTGCCAGCAGCTTTGACAGGGGGAGGCCTGAGCAGTTCTTC. It translates to CASSFDRGRPEQFF. This chain links TRBV7-8 with TRBJ2-7; the match to TRBD1 covers 9 bases. The DNA end is more similar to TRBJ2-1, so the J call may be wrong. Germline lookup yields CDR1 SGHVS and CDR2 FQNEAQ. The CDR3 runs 14 residues.

This chain joins TRBV7-2 and TRBJ2-3, with 7 bases that match TRBD2. The CDR3 extends over 15 amino acids. Germline CDR1 is SGHTA and CDR2 is FQGNSA. With V trimmed by 4 bases and J by 3 bases, 7 bases remained unmatched. CDR3 residues: CASSSAGTTTDTQYF. The CDR3 region has the DNA TGTGCCAGCAGCTCAGCCGGGACTACAACAGATACGCAGTATTTT.

This clonotype appeared once. The gene calls are TRBV20-1 and TRBJ2-1; TRBD2 matches 11 bases. Per the germline V gene, CDR1 is DFQATT and CDR2 is SNEGSKA (reference sequence). The CDR3 extends over 15 amino acids. Unmatched junction bases numbered 9, after V lost 1 base and J lost 10 bases. CDR3 in DNA: TGCAGTGCTAGAGTGGGACTAGCGGAAAATATGGAGCAGTTCTTC. This codes for CSARVGLAENMEQFF.

This chain links TRBV6-5 with TRBJ2-5, with D perhaps assigned TRBD1 or TRBD2 (5 bases each). CDR1 is MNHEY, CDR2 SVGAGI, per germline. The CDR3 is 14 residues long. Trimming took 0 bases from V and 3 from J, leaving 8 bases between them. The CDR3 protein is CASSYSLGEETQYF. In DNA form, the CDR3 reads TGTGCCAGCAGTTACTCACTAGGGGAAGAGACCCAGTACTTC.

This clonotype showed up many times. This chain links TRBV9 with TRBJ2-7; unclear D gene. The CDR3 has 10 residues. The germline gives CDR1 SGDLS, CDR2 YYNGEE. Trimming pared 7 bases from V and 5 bases from J, leaving 7 bases between. This CDR3 reads CASCSHEQYF. The DNA of the CDR3 is TGTGCCAGCTGCAGCCACGAGCAGTACTTC.

This clonotype showed up just a few times. V gene TRBV9 combines with J gene TRBJ1-4, with 7 bases lining up with TRBD1. The germline V gene encodes CDR1 SGDLS and CDR2 YYNGEE. The CDR3 totals 17 residues. Trimming took 3 bases from V and 1 from J; bases not matched to a gene: 9. CDR3 region: CASSDGTDFLTNEKLFF. The CDR3 DNA follows: TGTGCCAGCAGCGACGGGACAGATTTTTTAACTAATGAAAAACTGTTTTTT.

The chain recombines TRBV2 with TRBJ2-7; 7 nucleotides align to TRBD2. This CDR3 spans 13 amino acids. Germline V lookup: CDR1 SNHLY, CDR2 FYNNEI. J gave up 7 bases and V 7 bases, and 10 bases lay outside the gene matches. CDR3 nucleotides: TGTGCCAGCAAGCAGCGGGGAGGTGGGGAGCAGTACTTC. Encoded protein: CASKQRGGGEQYF.

This clonotype counts as medium-sized. The chain couples TRBV5-1 to TRBJ1-1; D perhaps matches TRBD1 (5 bases). The CDR3 contains 16 residues. Germline loops: CDR1 SGHRS, CDR2 YFSETQ. Trimming removed 4 bases from V and 4 bases from J, with 20 bases in between. The CDR3 bases are TGCGCCAGCAGCGTTACCGGGACCCCTGGAGGCACTGAAGCTTTCTTT. Its protein is CASSVTGTPGGTEAFF.

This clonotype was recorded many times. The chain recombines TRBV7-9 with TRBJ2-5, with D perhaps assigned TRBD1 or TRBD2 (6 bases each). This CDR3 comprises 15 residues. Germline loops: CDR1 SEHNR, CDR2 FQNEAQ (reference sequence). V was cut by 1 base and J by 5 bases, with 14 bases left in between. CDR3: CASSLGGGFRETQYF. The DNA of the CDR3 is TGTGCCAGCAGCTTAGGAGGGGGGTTCCGGGAGACCCAGTACTTC.

This clonotype was seen ten or more times. The rearrangement links TRBV5-1 to TRBJ2-1; D gene ambiguous. Germline lookup yields CDR1 SGHRS and CDR2 YFSETQ. This CDR3 region has 13 residues. V was clipped by 0 bases and J by 8 bases, with 9 bases between them. In DNA form, the CDR3 reads TGCGCCAGCAGCTTGGCGCCCCGGTATGAGCAGTTCTTC. Its protein product is CASSLAPRYEQFF.